The present T cell receptor beta chain was sequenced within a study of post-analysis software for immune sequencing data (dated by TCRdb to 2015 to 2017). As for the study more broadly: Recorded disease courses included relapsing-remitting, secondary progressive and progressive-relapsing multiple sclerosis, with some patients lacking subtype annotation. Patient repertoires were compared against 11 to 12 previously published healthy control repertoires from donors aged roughly 6 to 26 years. A subset of samples was prepared in parallel using single-end sample barcoding, then pooled and co-amplified after Illumina adapter ligation.

CDR1 and CDR2 are drawn from the germline V gene: SNHLY, FYNNEI. V is clipped by 1 base and J by 4 bases, and the sequence between their germline boundaries is 12 bases long. From cysteine to phenylalanine, the CDR3 is 15 amino acids long. Of the read, only the CDR3 DNA is kept; its 45 bases are in frame from base 1. Comment on this clonotype: The specificity of this receptor is unknown. One base away there is no much larger clone; base qualities are not given.

Receptor libraries were prepared by PCR. The sequencing machine was an Illumina HiSeq 2500. To reduce PCR and sequencing biases, unique molecular identifiers were incorporated into the TCR beta cDNA libraries. Every 1 to 10 million input T cells yielded approximately 500,000 cDNA molecules, meaning each molecule approximated one T cell. The patient libraries were prepared and sequenced with the same protocol used for the earlier healthy control dataset. Samples belonging to the same batch were prepared together, multiplexed and sequenced on a shared HiSeq lane. The authors' pipeline ran thus. MIGEC was used to process the raw barcoded reads, and molecular identifier groups with only a single read were discarded before consensus assembly and CDR3 extraction. Clonotype tables were post-analysed with VDJtools, normalizing diversity by down-sampling all datasets to the smallest sample size. Repertoire overlap clustering matched CDR3 amino acid but not nucleotide sequences to correct batch-related cross-sample contamination. The public reads were quality trimmed at Q25 with fastp and then assembled into clones with MiXCR by TCRdb, keeping productive beta chains. CDR3 protein sequences are deduplicated, and each keeps its most common genes and DNA. TCRdb, not the original authors, processed these V and J calls. The sample profile shows roughly 650,000 distinct CDR3 sequences; 59% of them were found once. The top ten constitute around 11% of the sample.

To demonstrate the VDJtools post-analysis software, the study profiled TCR beta repertoires from the peripheral blood of 10 to 15 young patients with multiple sclerosis. The multiple sclerosis patients were children and adolescents between roughly 6 and 16 years of age. Study-wide conclusions, independent of this receptor: The control group was slightly older than the multiple sclerosis patient group. Significantly lower normalized Chao1 diversity was found in multiple sclerosis patients than in controls, suggesting substantial peripheral T-cell clonal expansion. Patients showed significantly higher frequencies than controls for several TRBV segments, among them TRBV5-6, TRBV5-1 and TRBV20-1. Direct clustering with F measure revealed strong co-clustering of samples prepared in the same batch, which led to a batch-effect correction.

The chain joins TRBV2 to TRBJ2-3, with the D gene call left open. This clonotype originated in a girl aged 2-10 years with multiple sclerosis. The sample taken for sequencing was blood. The CDR3 has the sequence CASSEGLMSPDTQYF. The sequence in DNA is TGTGCCAGCAGTGAAGGGTTGATGTCCCCAGATACGCAGTATTTT.